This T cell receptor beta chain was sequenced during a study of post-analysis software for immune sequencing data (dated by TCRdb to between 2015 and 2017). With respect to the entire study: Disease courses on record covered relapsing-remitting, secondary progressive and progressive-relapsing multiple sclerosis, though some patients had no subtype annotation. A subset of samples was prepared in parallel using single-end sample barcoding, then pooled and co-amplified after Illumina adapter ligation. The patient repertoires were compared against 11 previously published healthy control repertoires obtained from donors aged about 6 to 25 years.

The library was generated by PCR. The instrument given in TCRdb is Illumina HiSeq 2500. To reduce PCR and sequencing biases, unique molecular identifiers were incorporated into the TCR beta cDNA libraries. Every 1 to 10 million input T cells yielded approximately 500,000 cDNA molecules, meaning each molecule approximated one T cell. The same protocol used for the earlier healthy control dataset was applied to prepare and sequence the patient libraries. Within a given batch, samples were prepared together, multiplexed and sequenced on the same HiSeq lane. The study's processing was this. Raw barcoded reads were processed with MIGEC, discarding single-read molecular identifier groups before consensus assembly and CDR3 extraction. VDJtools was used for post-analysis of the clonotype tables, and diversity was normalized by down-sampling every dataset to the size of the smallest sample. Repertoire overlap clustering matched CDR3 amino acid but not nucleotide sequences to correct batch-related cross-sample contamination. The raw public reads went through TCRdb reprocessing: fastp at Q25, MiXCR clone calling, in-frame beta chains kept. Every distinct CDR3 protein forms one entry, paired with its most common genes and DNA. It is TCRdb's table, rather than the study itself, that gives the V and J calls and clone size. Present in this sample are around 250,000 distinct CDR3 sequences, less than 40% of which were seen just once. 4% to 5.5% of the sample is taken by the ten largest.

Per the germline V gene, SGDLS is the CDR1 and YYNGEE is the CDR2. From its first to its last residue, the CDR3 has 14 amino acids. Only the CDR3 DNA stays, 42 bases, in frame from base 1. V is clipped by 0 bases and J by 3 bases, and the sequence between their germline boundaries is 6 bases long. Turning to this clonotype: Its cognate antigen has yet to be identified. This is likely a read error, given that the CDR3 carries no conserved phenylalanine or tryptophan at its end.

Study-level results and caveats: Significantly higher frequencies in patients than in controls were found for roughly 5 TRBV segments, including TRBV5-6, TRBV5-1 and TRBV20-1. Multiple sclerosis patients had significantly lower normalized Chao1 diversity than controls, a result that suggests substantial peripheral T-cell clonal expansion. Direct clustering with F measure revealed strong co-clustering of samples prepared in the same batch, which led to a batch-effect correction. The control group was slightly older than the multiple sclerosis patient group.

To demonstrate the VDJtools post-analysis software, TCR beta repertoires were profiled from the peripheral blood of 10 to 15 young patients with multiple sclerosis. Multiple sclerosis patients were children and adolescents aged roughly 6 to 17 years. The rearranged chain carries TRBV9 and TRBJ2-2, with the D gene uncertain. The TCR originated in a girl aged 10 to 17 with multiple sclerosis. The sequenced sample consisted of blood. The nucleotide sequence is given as TGTGCCAGCAGCGTAGGCCCTGACACCGGGGAGCTGTTTTGT. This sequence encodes CASSVGPDTGELFC.